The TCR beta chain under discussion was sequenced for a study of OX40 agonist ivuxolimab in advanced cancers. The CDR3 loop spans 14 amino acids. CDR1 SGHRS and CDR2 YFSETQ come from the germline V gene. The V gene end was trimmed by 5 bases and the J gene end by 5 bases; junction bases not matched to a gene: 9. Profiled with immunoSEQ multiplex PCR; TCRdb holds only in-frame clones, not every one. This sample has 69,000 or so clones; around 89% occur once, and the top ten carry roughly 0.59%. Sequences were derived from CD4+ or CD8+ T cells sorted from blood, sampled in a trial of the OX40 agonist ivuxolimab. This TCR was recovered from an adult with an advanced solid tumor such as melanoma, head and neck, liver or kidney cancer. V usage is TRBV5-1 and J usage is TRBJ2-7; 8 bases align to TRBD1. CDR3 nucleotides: TGCGCCAGCAGTCGGGCAGGGGGCAGGGACGAGCAGTACTTC. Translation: CASSRAGGRDEQYF.